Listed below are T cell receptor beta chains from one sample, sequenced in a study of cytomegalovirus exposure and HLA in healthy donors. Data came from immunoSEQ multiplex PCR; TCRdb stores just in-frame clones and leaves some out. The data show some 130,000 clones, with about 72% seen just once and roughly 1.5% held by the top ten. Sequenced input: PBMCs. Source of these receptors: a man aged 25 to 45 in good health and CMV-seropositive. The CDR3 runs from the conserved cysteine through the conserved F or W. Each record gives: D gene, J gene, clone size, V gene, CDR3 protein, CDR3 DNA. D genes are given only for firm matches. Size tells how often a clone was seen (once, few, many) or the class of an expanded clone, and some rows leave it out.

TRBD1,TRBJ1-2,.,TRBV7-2,CASSLAGTGNYGYTF,TGTGCCAGCAGCTTAGCCGGGACAGGGAACTATGGCTACACCTTC
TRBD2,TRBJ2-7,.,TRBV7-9,CASSLPGLAGGPGSYEQYF,TGTGCCAGCAGCTTGCCCGGACTAGCGGGAGGGCCTGGCTCCTACGAGCAGTACTTC
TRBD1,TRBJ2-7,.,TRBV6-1,CASSKGTDLSYEQYF,TGTGCCAGCAGTAAGGGGACAGACCTCTCCTACGAGCAGTACTTC
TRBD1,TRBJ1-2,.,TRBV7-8,CASSNNRDRGRSYGYTF,TGTGCCAGCAGCAATAACCGGGACAGGGGCCGGAGCTATGGCTACACCTTC
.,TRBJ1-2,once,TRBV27,CASSANDGNYTF,TGTGCCAGCAGTGCGAATGACGGGAACTACACCTTC
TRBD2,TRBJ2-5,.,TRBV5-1,CASSARTSGNQETQYF,TGCGCCAGCAGCGCACGGACTAGCGGGAATCAAGAGACCCAGTACTTC
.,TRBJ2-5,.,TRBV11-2,CASSLTGTETQYF,TGTGCCAGCAGCTTAACAGGGACGGAGACCCAGTACTTC
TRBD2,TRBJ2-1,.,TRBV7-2,CASSPSGTSYNEQFF,TGTGCCAGCAGTCCTAGCGGGACCTCCTACAATGAGCAGTTCTTC
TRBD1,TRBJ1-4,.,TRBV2,CASNRGKVEKLFF,TGTGCCAGCAACAGGGGGAAGGTTGAAAAACTGTTTTTT
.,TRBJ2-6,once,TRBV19,CASSIGSSGANVLTF,TGTGCCAGTAGTATAGGGAGCTCTGGGGCCAACGTCCTGACTTTC
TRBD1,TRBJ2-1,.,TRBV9,CASSVQGVYNEQFF,TGTGCCAGCAGCGTACAGGGGGTTTACAATGAGCAGTTCTTC
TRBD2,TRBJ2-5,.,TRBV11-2,CASSLGVAGGQAETQYF,TGTGCCAGCAGCTTAGGGGTAGCGGGAGGGCAAGCGGAGACCCAGTACTTC
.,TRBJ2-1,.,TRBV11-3,CASSLDVSSYNEQFF,TGTGCCAGCAGCTTAGATGTTAGCTCCTACAATGAGCAGTTCTTC
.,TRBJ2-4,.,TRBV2,CASKRLRGKNIQYF,TGTGCCAGCAAGAGGTTGCGGGGAAAAAACATTCAGTACTTC
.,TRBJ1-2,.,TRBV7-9,CASSFIESGIYGYTF,TGTGCCAGCAGCTTTATCGAATCAGGGATCTATGGCTACACCTTC
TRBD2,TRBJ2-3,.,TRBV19,CASSPLGRAGVAEQYF,TGTGCCAGTAGTCCCTTAGGTAGAGCGGGAGTCGCCGAGCAGTATTTT
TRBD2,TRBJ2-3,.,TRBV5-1,CASSFRFSGNTDTQYF,TGCGCCAGCAGCTTCCGTTTTAGCGGGAATACAGATACGCAGTATTTT
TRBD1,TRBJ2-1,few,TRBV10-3,CAITEGQGQYNEQFF,TGTGCCATCACCGAGGGACAGGGTCAGTACAATGAGCAGTTCTTC
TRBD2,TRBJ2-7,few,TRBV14,CASSSASGRLYEQYF,TGTGCCAGCAGCTCGGCTAGCGGGAGATTATACGAGCAGTACTTC
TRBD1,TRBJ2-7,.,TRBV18,CASSPTQGVGSYEQYF,TGTGCCAGCTCACCAACACAGGGGGTAGGTTCCTACGAGCAGTACTTC
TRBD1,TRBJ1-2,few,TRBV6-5,CASSTAQGAYYGYTF,TGTGCCAGCAGTACCGCACAGGGGGCCTACTATGGCTACACCTTC
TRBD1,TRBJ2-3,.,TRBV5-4,CASSSRGLNTQYF,TGTGCCAGCAGCTCCAGGGGGCTGAATACGCAGTATTTT
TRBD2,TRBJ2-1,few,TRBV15,CATSVVGLAGVPFF,TGTGCCACCAGCGTCGTAGGACTAGCGGGAGTACCGTTCTTC
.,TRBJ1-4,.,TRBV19,CASSRDSNEKLFF,TGTGCCAGTAGCCGGGACTCTAATGAAAAACTGTTTTTT
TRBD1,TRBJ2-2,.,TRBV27,CASSTDRGRTGELFF,TGTGCCAGCAGCACCGACAGGGGGCGCACCGGGGAGCTGTTTTTT
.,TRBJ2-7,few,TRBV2,CASSVQGSNYEQYF,TGTGCCAGCAGTGTTCAGGGGTCAAACTACGAGCAGTACTTC
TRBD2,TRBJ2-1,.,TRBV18,CASSRTSGSSYNEQFF,TGTGCCAGCTCACGTACTAGCGGGTCGTCCTACAATGAGCAGTTCTTC
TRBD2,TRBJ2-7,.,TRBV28,CASSWTSGTFYEQYF,TGTGCCAGCAGTTGGACTAGCGGGACCTTCTACGAGCAGTACTTC
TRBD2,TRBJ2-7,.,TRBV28,CASSRTSGRAIYEQYF,TGTGCCAGCAGTCGGACTAGCGGGAGGGCCATCTACGAGCAGTACTTC
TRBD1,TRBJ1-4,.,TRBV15,CATSRARSGQSEKLFF,TGTGCCACCAGCAGAGCCCGATCGGGACAGTCAGAAAAACTGTTTTTT
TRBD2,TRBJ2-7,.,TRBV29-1,CSVQGLADDEQYF,TGCAGCGTTCAGGGACTAGCAGACGACGAGCAGTACTTC
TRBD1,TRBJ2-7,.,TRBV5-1,CASSPDRGRFFVQYF,TGCGCCAGCAGCCCGGACAGGGGGCGCTTTTTCGTGCAGTACTTC
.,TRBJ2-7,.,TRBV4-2,CASSQETEAHEQYF,TGTGCCAGCAGCCAAGAAACAGAAGCCCACGAGCAGTACTTC
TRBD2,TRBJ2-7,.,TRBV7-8,CASSRGRAGGDEQYF,TGTGCCAGCAGCCGAGGAAGGGCGGGAGGTGACGAGCAGTACTTC
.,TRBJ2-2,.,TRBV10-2,CASSDGGAGELFF,TGCGCCAGCAGTGATGGGGGCGCCGGGGAGCTGTTTTTT
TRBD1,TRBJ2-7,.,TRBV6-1,CASDRRDRGWYEQYF,TGTGCCAGCGATCGACGGGACAGGGGATGGTACGAGCAGTACTTC
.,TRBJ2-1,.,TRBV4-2,CASSQDRSGGSYNEQFF,TGTGCCAGCAGCCAAGATCGTTCTGGCGGCTCCTACAATGAGCAGTTCTTC
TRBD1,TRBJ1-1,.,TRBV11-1,CASRPGQGQTMNTEAFF,TGTGCCAGCAGACCCGGACAGGGTCAAACAATGAACACTGAAGCTTTCTTT
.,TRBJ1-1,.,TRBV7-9,CASSLFLFVYTEAFF,TGTGCCAGCAGCCTTTTTTTATTCGTCTACACTGAAGCTTTCTTT
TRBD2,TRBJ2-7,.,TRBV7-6,CASSQSAGLSYEQYF,TGTGCCAGCAGCCAGTCAGCGGGACTCTCCTACGAGCAGTACTTC
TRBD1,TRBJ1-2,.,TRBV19,CASSIGTVNYGYTF,TGTGCCAGTAGCATCGGGACAGTTAACTATGGCTACACCTTC
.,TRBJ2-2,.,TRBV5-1,CASSLGRGAVNTGELFF,TGCGCCAGCAGCTTGGGGCGTGGAGCGGTGAACACCGGGGAGCTGTTTTTT
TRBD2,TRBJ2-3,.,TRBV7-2,CASSFSGIGADTQYF,TGTGCCAGCAGCTTTAGCGGGATTGGCGCAGATACGCAGTATTTT
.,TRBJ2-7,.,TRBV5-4,CASSAMTAPGEQYF,TGTGCCAGCAGCGCTATGACTGCGCCGGGCGAGCAGTACTTC
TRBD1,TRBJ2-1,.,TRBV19,CASSIDPRGLHPKGNEQFF,TGTGCCAGTAGTATAGATCCCAGGGGGCTACACCCAAAAGGCAATGAGCAGTTCTTC
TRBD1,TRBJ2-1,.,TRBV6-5,CVSSYSRQGNEQFF,TGTGTCAGCAGTTACTCGAGACAGGGCAATGAGCAGTTCTTC
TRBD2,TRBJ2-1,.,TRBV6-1,CASSEARGRALVDSYNEQFF,TGTGCCAGCAGTGAAGCGCGGGGGAGGGCCTTGGTAGACTCCTACAATGAGCAGTTCTTC
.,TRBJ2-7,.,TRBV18,CASSRRRGDISYEQYF,TGTGCCAGCTCACGGCGCAGGGGCGACATCTCCTACGAGCAGTACTTC
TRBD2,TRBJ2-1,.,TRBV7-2,CASSLLGEGLQNEQFF,TGTGCCAGCAGTTTGCTGGGGGAGGGCCTTCAGAATGAGCAGTTCTTC
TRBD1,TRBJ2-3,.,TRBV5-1,CASSGGQGRHTQYF,TGCGCCAGCAGCGGCGGACAGGGTAGGCATACGCAGTATTTT
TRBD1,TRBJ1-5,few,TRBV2,CASSYTTGTSNQPQHF,TGTGCCAGCAGTTACACGACAGGGACGAGCAATCAGCCCCAGCATTTT
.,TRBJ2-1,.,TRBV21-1,CASSKGGTVGRAQNEQFF,TGTGCCAGCAGCAAAGGTGGTACAGTCGGGAGGGCCCAAAATGAGCAGTTCTTC
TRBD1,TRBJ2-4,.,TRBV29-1,CSADRGGNIQYF,TGCAGCGCAGACAGGGGGGGCAACATTCAGTACTTC
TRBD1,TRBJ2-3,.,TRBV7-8,CASSFQGALSTDTQYF,TGTGCCAGCAGCTTTCAGGGGGCGCTAAGCACAGATACGCAGTATTTT